The 2 T cell receptor beta chains presented below share a single source sample, sequenced in a study of T-cell reconstitution after alpha-beta-depleted transplantation in children. The library targeted TCRbeta and was prepared with unique molecular identifiers. TCRdb independently ran MiXCR on the PCR reads; one entry per CDR3 protein. The data hold approximately 520,000 distinct CDR3 sequences, with approximately 10% observed a single time. The sample in question was PBMCs, mostly from graft donor cells, obtained 180 days after TCRalphabeta/CD19-depleted stem cell transplant. These receptors all come from a female patient aged 2 to 10 who had a stem cell transplant for aplastic anemia, so the T cells may come from the graft donor.

The gene calls are TRBV5-6 and TRBJ2-7, with unresolved D. The CDR3 totals 14 residues. The germline V and J ends were trimmed by 4 bases and 0 bases, with 11 bases remaining between them. Germline CDR1 SGHDT, CDR2 YYEEEE. The CDR3 loop is CASSPRPISYEQYV. DNA for the CDR3: TGTGCCAGCAGCCCCCGGCCGATCTCCTACGAGCAGTACGTC.

The chain has TRBV27 and TRBJ1-2; TRBD1 might be the D (5 bases). Germline lookup yields CDR1 MNHEY and CDR2 SMNVEV (reference sequence). The V end was cut by 3 bases, the J end by 8 bases, with 19 bases between. The CDR3 is 15 amino acids. CDR3 loop: CASSFYSEGHRGYTF. CDR3 in DNA: TGTGCCAGCAGTTTTTATTCCGAGGGGCACCGGGGCTACACCTTC.